The T cell receptor (beta chain) described here comes from a study of blood T cell repertoires in COVID-19. This clone was recorded only once. CDR3 length equals 13 residues. The V end was cut by 4 bases, the J end by 7 bases, with 13 bases between. CDR1 SEHNR and CDR2 FQNEAQ come from the germline V gene (reference sequence). Generated by immunoSEQ multiplex PCR, the TCRdb table keeps only in-frame clones and is missing some. In the table there are 200,000 to 300,000 clones, approximately 85% of which are singletons. The source of this sequence is a human donor in a cohort sampled during active COVID-19. The specimen sequenced was peripheral blood. The rearrangement joins TRBV7-9 to TRBJ1-2, with a possible D match to TRBD1 (5 bases). The CDR3 nucleotides are TGTGCCAGCAGCTCTCAGGGATTGGGTGGCTACACCTTC. Residues: CASSSQGLGGYTF.